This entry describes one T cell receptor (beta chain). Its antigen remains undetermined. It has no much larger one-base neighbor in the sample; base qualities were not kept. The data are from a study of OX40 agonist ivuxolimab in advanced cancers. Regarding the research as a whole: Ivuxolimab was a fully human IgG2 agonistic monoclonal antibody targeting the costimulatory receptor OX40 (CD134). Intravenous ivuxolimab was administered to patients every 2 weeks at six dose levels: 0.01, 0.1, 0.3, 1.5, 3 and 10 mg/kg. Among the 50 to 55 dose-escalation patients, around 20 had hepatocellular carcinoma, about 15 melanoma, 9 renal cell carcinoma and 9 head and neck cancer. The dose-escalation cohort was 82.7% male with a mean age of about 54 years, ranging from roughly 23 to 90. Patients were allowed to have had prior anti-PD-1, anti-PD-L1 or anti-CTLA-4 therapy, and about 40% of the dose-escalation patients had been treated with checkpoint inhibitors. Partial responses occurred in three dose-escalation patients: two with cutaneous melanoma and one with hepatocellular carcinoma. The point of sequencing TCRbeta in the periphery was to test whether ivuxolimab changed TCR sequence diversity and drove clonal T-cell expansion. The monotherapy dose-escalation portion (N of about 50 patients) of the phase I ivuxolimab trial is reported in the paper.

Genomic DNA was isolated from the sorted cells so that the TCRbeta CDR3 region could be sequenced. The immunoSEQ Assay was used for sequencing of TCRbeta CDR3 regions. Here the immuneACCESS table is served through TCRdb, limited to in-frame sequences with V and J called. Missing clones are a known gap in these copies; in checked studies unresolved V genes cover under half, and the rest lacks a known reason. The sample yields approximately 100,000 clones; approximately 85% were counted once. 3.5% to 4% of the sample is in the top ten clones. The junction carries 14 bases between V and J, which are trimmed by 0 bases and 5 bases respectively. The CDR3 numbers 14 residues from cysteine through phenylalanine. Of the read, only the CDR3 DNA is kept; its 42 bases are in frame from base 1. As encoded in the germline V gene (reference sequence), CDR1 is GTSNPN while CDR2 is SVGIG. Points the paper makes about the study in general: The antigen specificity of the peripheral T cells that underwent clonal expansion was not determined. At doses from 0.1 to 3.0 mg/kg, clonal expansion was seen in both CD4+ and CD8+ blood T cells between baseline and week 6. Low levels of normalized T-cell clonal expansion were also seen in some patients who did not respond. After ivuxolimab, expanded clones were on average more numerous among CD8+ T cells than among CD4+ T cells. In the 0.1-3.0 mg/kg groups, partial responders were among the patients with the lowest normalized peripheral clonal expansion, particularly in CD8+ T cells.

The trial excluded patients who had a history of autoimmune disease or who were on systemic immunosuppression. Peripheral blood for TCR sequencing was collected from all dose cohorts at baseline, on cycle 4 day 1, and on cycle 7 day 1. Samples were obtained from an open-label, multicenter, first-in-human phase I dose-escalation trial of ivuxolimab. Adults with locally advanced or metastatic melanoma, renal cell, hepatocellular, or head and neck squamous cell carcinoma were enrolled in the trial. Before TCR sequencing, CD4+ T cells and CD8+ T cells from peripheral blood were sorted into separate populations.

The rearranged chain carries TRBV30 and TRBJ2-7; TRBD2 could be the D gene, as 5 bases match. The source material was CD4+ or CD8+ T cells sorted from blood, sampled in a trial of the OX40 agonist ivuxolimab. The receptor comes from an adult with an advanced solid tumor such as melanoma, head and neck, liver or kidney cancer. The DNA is TGTGCCTGGAGTGTAGGCGGACTTCTCAACGAGCAGTACTTC. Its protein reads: CAWSVGGLLNEQYF.